These 28 T cell receptor beta chains were all obtained from the same sample, sequenced in a study of cytotoxic CD8 clonotypes in ibrutinib-treated CLL. Data came from immunoSEQ multiplex PCR; TCRdb stores just in-frame clones and leaves some out. Among approximately 190,000 clones listed, 70% were seen once. This material consisted of PBMCs, taken after 12 months of ibrutinib treatment. The receptors were gathered from a human donor with chronic lymphocytic leukemia.

The gene calls are TRBV28 and TRBJ1-4; D not certain. The CDR3 totals 12 residues. V gave up 3 bases and J gave up 13 bases, with 12 bases separating them. The germline gives CDR1 MDHEN, CDR2 SYDVKM. CDR3 bases: TGTGCCAGCAGTTTTCAACAGACCGGACTGTTTTTT. Translation: CASSFQQTGLFF.

The chain uses TRBV5-1 and TRBJ2-2, with D perhaps matching TRBD1 (5 bases). The CDR3 is 16 amino acids. Germline CDR1 and CDR2: SGHRS and YFSETQ. V shed 3 bases and J shed 2 bases, with 14 bases lying between them. The CDR3: CASSSAQDRNTGELFF. The DNA of the CDR3 is TGCGCCAGCAGCTCCGCCCAAGACAGAAACACCGGGGAGCTGTTTTTT.

This chain joins TRBV19 and TRBJ1-5; no reliable D call. The length of the CDR3 is 15 residues. Trimming removed 3 bases from V and 2 bases from J, with 11 bases in between. CDR1 is LNHDA, CDR2 SQIVND, per germline (reference sequence). CDR3 nucleotide sequence: TGTGCCAGTAGTATCCCGGGATACGGCAATCAGCCCCAGCATTTT. Translating gives CASSIPGYGNQPQHF.

The J gene is TRBJ2-5, the V gene TRBV5-1; 15 nucleotides match TRBD2. The germline gives CDR1 SGHRS, CDR2 YFSETQ. Trimming cost V 4 bases and J 5 bases; bases outside gene matches: 9. This CDR3 has 17 amino acids. The CDR3 nucleotides are TGCGCCAGCAGCCAAACTGGACTAGCGGGAGGGTGGGAGACCCAGTACTTC. Protein product: CASSQTGLAGGWETQYF.

This chain uses TRBV27 with TRBJ1-2; a possible D gene is TRBD1 (5 bases). V lost 4 bases and J lost 2, with 8 bases in between. The germline V gene encodes CDR1 MNHEY and CDR2 SMNVEV (reference sequence). The CDR3 loop spans 13 amino acids. This CDR3 reads CASSSTENYGYTF. CDR3 nucleotides: TGTGCCAGCAGTTCGACAGAGAACTATGGCTACACCTTC.

The chain has TRBV27 and TRBJ2-1, with D perhaps TRBD1 or TRBD2 (7 bases each). V lost 4 bases to trimming and J lost 10 bases, with 17 bases between them. This CDR3 contains 14 residues. Per the germline V gene, CDR1 is MNHEY and CDR2 is SMNVEV (reference sequence). The CDR3 nucleotides read TGTGCCAGCAGTTCACATTTCAGGGGGGGAGAGCAGTTCTTC. Encoded protein: CASSSHFRGGEQFF.

V gene TRBV30 combines with J gene TRBJ1-5; 10 bases map to TRBD1. V dropped 0 bases and J dropped 7; count of bases not matched to a gene: 6. The V gene's germline CDR1 is GTSNPN and CDR2 SVGIG (reference sequence). The CDR3 spans 15 residues. The DNA for the CDR3 is TGTGCCTGGAGTGTAAGACAGGGGGCAGGACAGCCCCAGCATTTT. Protein: CAWSVRQGAGQPQHF.

This chain joins TRBV13 and TRBJ2-7; 9 nucleotides align to TRBD1. The V gene's germline CDR1 is PRHDT and CDR2 FYEKMQ (reference sequence). CDR3 size: 15 residues. V trimming: 2 bases; J trimming: 1 base; junction bases outside the gene matches: 3. DNA of the CDR3: TGTGCCAGCAGCTTATGGACAGGGGAATCCTACGAGCAGTACTTC. This codes for CASSLWTGESYEQYF.

The rearrangement links TRBV2 to TRBJ2-3; D might be TRBD1 (6 bases). The CDR3 sequence is 16 residues long. The V gene's germline CDR1 is SNHLY and CDR2 FYNNEI. The ends were cut back, 3 bases at V and 3 bases at J, with 16 bases in the middle. CDR3 in amino acids: CASSDRGVKLTDTQYF. CDR3 nucleotide sequence: TGTGCCAGCAGTGACAGGGGCGTGAAGTTAACAGATACGCAGTATTTT.

This clone was counted only a few times. The rearrangement joins TRBV5-1 to TRBJ1-5; D might be TRBD1 (6 bases). Trimming took off 5 bases at V and 1 base at J, with 13 bases between the two ends. Germline CDR1 SGHRS, CDR2 YFSETQ. The CDR3 has 15 residues. This chain's CDR3 is CASRLETGSNQPQHF. CDR3 in DNA: TGCGCCAGCAGACTAGAGACAGGAAGCAATCAGCCCCAGCATTTT.

V is TRBV9 and J is TRBJ1-5; D unresolved. The V end was cut by 4 bases, the J end by 5 bases, with 16 bases between. CDR1 and CDR2 from the germline V gene are SGDLS and YYNGEE. The CDR3 sequence is 15 residues long. The CDR3 sequence: CASSSDGEGYQPQHF. In nucleotides, the CDR3 is TGTGCCAGCAGCTCCGATGGGGAGGGCTATCAGCCCCAGCATTTT.

Remarks on this clone: Other nucleotide sequences from this sample produce the same CDR3. This chain uses TRBV30 with TRBJ2-7; D is unresolved. V was clipped by 0 bases and J by 4 bases, with 7 bases between them. The CDR3 length is 12 residues. Looked up from germline, CDR1 is GTSNPN and CDR2 is SVGIG (reference sequence). Written as DNA, the CDR3 is TGTGCCTGGAGTGTACTCGGGTACGAGCAGTACTTC. It translates to CAWSVLGYEQYF.

This clone was seen a handful of times. The chain carries TRBV30 and TRBJ1-1, with TRBD1 identical over 10 bases. Germline values: CDR1 GTSNPN, CDR2 SVGIG (reference sequence). V lost 5 bases, J lost 1 base, and 7 bases stayed unmatched. CDR3 length equals 15 residues. CDR3 nucleotide sequence: TGTGCCTGGCAGACAGGGGGCTCAAGGAACACTGAAGCTTTCTTT. Encoded protein: CAWQTGGSRNTEAFF.

This clone was recorded a few times. This chain connects TRBV7-6 to TRBJ2-5; D is possibly TRBD1 (6 bases). V dropped 5 bases and J dropped 0 bases, with 13 bases sitting between them. This CDR3 is 15 amino acids long. CDR1 and CDR2 (germline): SGHVS, FNYEAQ. The CDR3 DNA reads as TGTGCCAGCAGCCTAACAGGGACGAACCAAGAGACCCAGTACTTC. Translating gives CASSLTGTNQETQYF.

The V call is TRBV7-2, the J call TRBJ2-1; 9 nucleotides align to TRBD2. The CDR3 runs to 14 residues. V lost 10 bases, J lost 9 bases, and 13 bases stayed unmatched. Germline CDR1 SGHTA, CDR2 FQGNSA. The CDR3 DNA sequence: TGTGCCACCACGTTAGCGGGAGTGTTGGGTGAGCAGTTCTTC. This codes for CATTLAGVLGEQFF.

In this sample, this clone turned up once. The V and J genes are TRBV5-5 and TRBJ2-3; 10 positions agree with TRBD2. Germline trimming cut 0 bases from V and 4 bases from J; bases unmatched to any gene: 8. This CDR3 has 17 amino acids. The germline V gene encodes CDR1 SGHKS and CDR2 YYEKEE (reference sequence). The CDR3 nucleotides read TGTGCCAGCAGCTTGGGCGGACTAGCGGTCCTCGCAGATACGCAGTATTTT. This codes for CASSLGGLAVLADTQYF.

This clone was detected once. V is TRBV2 and J is TRBJ2-2, with unresolved D. V lost 7 bases and J lost 7, with 13 bases in between. This CDR3 spans 13 amino acids. The germline V gene encodes CDR1 SNHLY and CDR2 FYNNEI. The CDR3 sequence is CASTGYTGGELFF. CDR3 nucleotides: TGTGCCAGCACCGGGTACACCGGCGGGGAGCTGTTTTTT.

CDR3 sequence: CASSQPSGRPGNEKLFF. CDR3 in DNA: TGTGCCAGCAGCCAACCCTCAGGGAGGCCGGGTAATGAAAAACTGTTTTTT. This rearrangement joins TRBV4-2 to TRBJ1-4; D might be TRBD1 (5 bases). The germline gives CDR1 LGHNA, CDR2 YNFKEQ. V dropped 2 bases and J dropped 4 bases, with 17 bases sitting between them. This CDR3 contains 17 residues.

V is TRBV15 and J is TRBJ1-2; D not certain. The CDR3 consists of 16 residues. CDR1 and CDR2 from the germline V gene are LNHNV and YYDKDF (reference sequence). With 0 bases removed from V and 0 bases from J, the gap between germline ends came to 11 bases. The CDR3 sequence: CATSRDHGASNYGYTF. CDR3 sequence (DNA): TGTGCCACCAGCAGAGATCACGGAGCTTCTAACTATGGCTACACCTTC.

The count of this clone is one. This chain joins TRBV29-1 and TRBJ2-7; TRBD2 might be the D (6 bases). Trimming stripped 3 bases from V and 7 bases from J, with 13 bases between. The germline CDR1 and CDR2 sequences are SQVTM and ANQGSEA. CDR3 length: 12 amino acids. The DNA for the CDR3 is TGCAGCGTTGACGCGGGGCCTGGGGAGCAGTACTTC. It encodes CSVDAGPGEQYF.

This clone turned up a few times. This chain links TRBV6-5 with TRBJ1-3; perhaps TRBD1 as D (6 bases). Trimming left V 2 bases short and J 4 bases short, with 12 bases between. The CDR3 has 15 residues. The V gene's germline CDR1 is MNHEY and CDR2 SVGAGI. CDR3 sequence (DNA): TGTGCCAGCAGTTACGCCCAGGGGCCAGGAAACACCATATATTTT. This translates into CASSYAQGPGNTIYF.

This chain uses TRBV4-1 with TRBJ2-7; TRBD1 aligns across 9 bases. Germline-derived CDR1 and CDR2 are MGHRA and YSYEKL. The length of the CDR3 is 16 residues. With 4 bases clipped from V and 4 bases from J, the junction kept 11 bases outside the gene matches. The CDR3 loop is CASSREQGAGYYEQYF. The CDR3 nucleotides read TGCGCCAGCAGCCGAGAACAGGGGGCCGGTTATTACGAGCAGTACTTC.

The rearrangement links TRBV29-1 to TRBJ2-1; 11 bases match TRBD2. Germline V lookup: CDR1 SQVTM, CDR2 ANQGSEA. The CDR3 has 19 amino acids. Trimming took 5 bases from V and 4 from J; bases not matched to a gene: 19. CDR3 DNA sequence: TGCAGCGTTACCGCATTAGCGGGAGGGCAGGCCACAATTTACAATGAGCAGTTCTTC. It encodes CSVTALAGGQATIYNEQFF.

The chain links TRBV7-3 to TRBJ2-1; 7 positions agree with TRBD1. Germline V lookup: CDR1 SGHTA, CDR2 FQGTGA. There are 11 residues in the CDR3. J was trimmed by 9 bases and V by 8 bases; bases with no gene match: 4. The CDR3 protein is CASGQGVEQFF. The CDR3 DNA is TGTGCCAGCGGCCAGGGGGTTGAGCAGTTCTTC.

The V and J genes are TRBV5-6 and TRBJ2-2, with D possibly being TRBD2 (6 bases). CDR3 size: 18 residues. Germline CDR1 reads SGHDT; CDR2 reads YYEEEE. Trimming left V 2 bases short and J 2 bases short, with 19 bases between. The CDR3 DNA follows: TGTGCCAGCAGCTTTAACGCTTTTAGCGGTTATAACACCGGGGAGCTGTTTTTT. Protein sequence: CASSFNAFSGYNTGELFF.

V is TRBV5-4 and J is TRBJ2-5, with 7 bases identical to TRBD1. The CDR3 loop spans 15 amino acids. Losses at the gene ends were 4 bases for V and 2 bases for J; bases not matched to a gene: 8. The germline V gene has CDR1 SGHNT and CDR2 YYREEE (reference sequence). The CDR3 spells CASSPRTGQQETQYF. CDR3 DNA: TGTGCCAGCAGCCCGCGGACAGGCCAACAAGAGACCCAGTACTTC.

This sequence joins TRBV9 and TRBJ2-7; the D gene is possibly TRBD2 (5 bases). The V end was cut by 7 bases, the J end by 3 bases, with 8 bases between. The CDR3 contains 11 residues. From germline, CDR1 is SGDLS and CDR2 YYNGEE. CDR3 coding DNA: TGTGCCAGCGGGAGTGGCTACGAGCAGTACTTC. Protein: CASGSGYEQYF.

The chain links TRBV7-9 to TRBJ1-2, with 7 nucleotides matching TRBD1. This CDR3 region has 13 residues. CDR1 SEHNR and CDR2 FQNEAQ come from the germline V gene (reference sequence). Losses at the gene ends were 8 bases for V and 8 bases for J; bases not matched to a gene: 11. The CDR3 DNA is TGTGCCAGCGGAATGACAGGGACAAGCGGCTACACCTTC. Residues: CASGMTGTSGYTF.